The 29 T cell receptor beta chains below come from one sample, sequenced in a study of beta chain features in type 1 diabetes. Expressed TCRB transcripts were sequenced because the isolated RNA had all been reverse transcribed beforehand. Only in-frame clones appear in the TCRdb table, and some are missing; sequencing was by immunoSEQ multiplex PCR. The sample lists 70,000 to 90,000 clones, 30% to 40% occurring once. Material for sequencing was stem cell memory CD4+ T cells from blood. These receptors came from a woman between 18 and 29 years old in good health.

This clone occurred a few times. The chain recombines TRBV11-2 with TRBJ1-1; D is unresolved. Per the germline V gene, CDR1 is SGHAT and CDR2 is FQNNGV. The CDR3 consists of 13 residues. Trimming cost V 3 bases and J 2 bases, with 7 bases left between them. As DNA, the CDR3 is TGTGCCAGCAGCTTTACTCAAAACACTGAAGCTTTCTTT. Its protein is CASSFTQNTEAFF.

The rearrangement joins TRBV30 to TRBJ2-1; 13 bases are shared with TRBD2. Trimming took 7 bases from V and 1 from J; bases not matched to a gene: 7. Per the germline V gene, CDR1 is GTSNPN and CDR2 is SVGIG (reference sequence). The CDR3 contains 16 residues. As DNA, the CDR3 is TGTGCCTCTCACTGGACTAGCGGGAGATCCTACAATGAGCAGTTCTTC. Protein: CASHWTSGRSYNEQFF.

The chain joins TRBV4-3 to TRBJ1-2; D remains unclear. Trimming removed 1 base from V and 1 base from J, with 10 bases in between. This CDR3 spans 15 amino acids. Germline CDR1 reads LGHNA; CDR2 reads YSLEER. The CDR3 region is CASSQGSSVNYGYTF. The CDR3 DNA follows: TGCGCCAGCAGCCAAGGATCCAGCGTTAACTATGGCTACACCTTC.

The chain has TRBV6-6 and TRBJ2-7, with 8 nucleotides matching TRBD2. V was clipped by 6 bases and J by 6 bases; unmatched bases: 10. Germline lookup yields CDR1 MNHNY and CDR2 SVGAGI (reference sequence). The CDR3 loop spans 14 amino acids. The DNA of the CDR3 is TGTGCCAGCAGGAACGGGGGGGCCGCAAGCGAGCAGTACTTC. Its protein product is CASRNGGAASEQYF.

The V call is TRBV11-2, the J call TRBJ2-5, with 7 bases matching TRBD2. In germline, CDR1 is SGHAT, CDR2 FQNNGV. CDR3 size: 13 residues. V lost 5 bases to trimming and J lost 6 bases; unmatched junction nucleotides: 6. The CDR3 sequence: CASSAGDRKTQYF. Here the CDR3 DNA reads TGTGCCAGCAGCGCGGGAGATAGGAAGACCCAGTACTTC.

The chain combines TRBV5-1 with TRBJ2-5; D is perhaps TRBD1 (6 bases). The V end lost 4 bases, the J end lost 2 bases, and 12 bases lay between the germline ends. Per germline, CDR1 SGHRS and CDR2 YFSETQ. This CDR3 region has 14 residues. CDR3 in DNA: TGCGCCAGCAGCCTTCAGACAGGACAAGAGACCCAGTACTTC. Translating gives CASSLQTGQETQYF.

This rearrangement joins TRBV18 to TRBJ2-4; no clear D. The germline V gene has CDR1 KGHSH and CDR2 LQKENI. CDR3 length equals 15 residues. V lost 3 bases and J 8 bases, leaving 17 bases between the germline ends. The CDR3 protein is CASSPPSGSQDIQYF. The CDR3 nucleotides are TGTGCCAGCTCACCCCCCAGTGGGTCCCAGGACATTCAGTACTTC.

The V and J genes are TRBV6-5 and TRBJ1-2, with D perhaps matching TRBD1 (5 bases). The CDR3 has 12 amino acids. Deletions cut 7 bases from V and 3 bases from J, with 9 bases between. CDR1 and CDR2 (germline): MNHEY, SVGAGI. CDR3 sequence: CASMGGDYGYTF. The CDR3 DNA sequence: TGTGCCAGCATGGGGGGAGACTATGGCTACACCTTC.

The CDR3 loop is CASSLGPGNSPLHF. The CDR3 nucleotides read TGTGCCAGCAGCTTGGGTCCCGGGAATTCACCCCTCCACTTT. V and J are TRBV5-8 and TRBJ1-6; no firm D call. The length of the CDR3 is 14 residues. The V gene's germline CDR1 is SGHTS and CDR2 YDEGEE. Trimming took off 0 bases at V and 7 bases at J, with 8 bases between the two ends.

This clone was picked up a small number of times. The DNA for the CDR3 is TGTGCCAGCAGCCCCCCGGGGACAGGAAACACCGGGGAGCTGTTTTTT. Translating it yields CASSPPGTGNTGELFF. The chain carries TRBV7-9 and TRBJ2-2; 8 positions agree with TRBD1. The V gene's germline CDR1 is SEHNR and CDR2 FQNEAQ (reference sequence). V trimming: 5 bases; J trimming: 2 bases; junction bases outside the gene matches: 7. There are 16 residues in the CDR3.

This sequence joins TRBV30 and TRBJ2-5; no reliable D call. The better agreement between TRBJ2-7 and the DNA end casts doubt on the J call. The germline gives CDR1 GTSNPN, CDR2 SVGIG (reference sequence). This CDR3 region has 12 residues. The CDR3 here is CAWSAAAYEQYF. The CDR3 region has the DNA TGTGCCTGGAGCGCTGCGGCTTACGAGCAGTACTTC.

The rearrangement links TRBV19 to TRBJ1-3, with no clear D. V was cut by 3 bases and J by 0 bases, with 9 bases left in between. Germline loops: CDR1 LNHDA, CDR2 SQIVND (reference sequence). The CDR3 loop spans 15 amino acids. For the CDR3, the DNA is TGTGCCAGTAGTATTCTCTGGAGCTCTGGAAACACCATATATTTT. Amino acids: CASSILWSSGNTIYF.

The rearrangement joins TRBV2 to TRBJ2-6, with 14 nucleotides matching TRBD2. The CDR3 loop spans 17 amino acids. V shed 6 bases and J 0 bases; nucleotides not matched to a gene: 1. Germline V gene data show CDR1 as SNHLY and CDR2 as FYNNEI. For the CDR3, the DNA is TGTGCCAGCAGGGGACTAGCGGGAGTCTCTGGGGCCAACGTCCTGACTTTC. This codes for CASRGLAGVSGANVLTF.

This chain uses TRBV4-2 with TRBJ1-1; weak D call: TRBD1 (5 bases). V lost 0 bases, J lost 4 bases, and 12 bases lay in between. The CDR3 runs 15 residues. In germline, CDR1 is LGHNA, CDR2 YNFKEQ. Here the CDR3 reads CASSQEGAMSTEAFF. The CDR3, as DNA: TGTGCCAGCAGCCAAGAAGGGGCAATGAGCACTGAAGCTTTCTTT.

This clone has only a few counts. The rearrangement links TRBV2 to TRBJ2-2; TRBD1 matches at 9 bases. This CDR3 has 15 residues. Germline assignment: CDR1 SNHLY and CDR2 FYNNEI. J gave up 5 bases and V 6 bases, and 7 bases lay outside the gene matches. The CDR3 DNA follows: TGTGCCAGCAGGTTCCCGGGACAGGGAACCGGGGAGCTGTTTTTT. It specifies CASRFPGQGTGELFF.

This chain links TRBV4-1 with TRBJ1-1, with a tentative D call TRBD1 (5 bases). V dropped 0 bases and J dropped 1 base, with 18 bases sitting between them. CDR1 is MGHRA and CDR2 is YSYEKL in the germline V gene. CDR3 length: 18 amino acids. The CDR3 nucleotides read TGCGCCAGCAGCCAAGATTTTAGACGGACACCCCGGAACACTGAAGCTTTCTTT. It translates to CASSQDFRRTPRNTEAFF.

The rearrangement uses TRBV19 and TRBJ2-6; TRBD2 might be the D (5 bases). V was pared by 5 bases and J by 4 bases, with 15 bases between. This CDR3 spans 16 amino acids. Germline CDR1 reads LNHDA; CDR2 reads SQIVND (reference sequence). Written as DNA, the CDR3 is TGTGCCAGTAGTCCTGGGAGCGAAGCAGGGGCCAACGTCCTGACTTTC. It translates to CASSPGSEAGANVLTF.

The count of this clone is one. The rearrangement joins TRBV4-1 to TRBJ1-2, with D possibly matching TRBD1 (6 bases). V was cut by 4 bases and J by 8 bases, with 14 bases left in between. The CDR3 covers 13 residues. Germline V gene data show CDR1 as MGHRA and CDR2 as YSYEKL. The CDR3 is CASSPGAALGYTF. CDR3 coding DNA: TGCGCCAGCAGCCCAGGGGCCGCCCTGGGCTACACCTTC.

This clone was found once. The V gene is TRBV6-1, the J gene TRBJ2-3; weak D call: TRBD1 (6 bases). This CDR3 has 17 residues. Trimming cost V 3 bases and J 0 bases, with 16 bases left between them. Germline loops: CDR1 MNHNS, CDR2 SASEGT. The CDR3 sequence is CASSDPTGTPSTDTQYF. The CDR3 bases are TGTGCCAGCAGTGATCCTACAGGGACCCCTAGCACAGATACGCAGTATTTT.

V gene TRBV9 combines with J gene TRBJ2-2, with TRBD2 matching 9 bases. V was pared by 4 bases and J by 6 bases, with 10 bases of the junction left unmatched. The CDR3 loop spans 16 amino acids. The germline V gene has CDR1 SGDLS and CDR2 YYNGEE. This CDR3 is CASSLRGGALAGELFF. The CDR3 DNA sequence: TGTGCCAGCAGCTTACGCGGGGGGGCGTTGGCCGGGGAGCTGTTTTTT.

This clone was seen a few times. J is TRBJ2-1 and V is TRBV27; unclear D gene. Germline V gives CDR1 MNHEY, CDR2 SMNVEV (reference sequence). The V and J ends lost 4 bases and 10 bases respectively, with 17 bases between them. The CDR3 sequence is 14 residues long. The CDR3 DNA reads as TGTGCCAGCAGTTCATTAAGAATGCGCCGCGAGCAGTTCTTC. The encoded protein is CASSSLRMRREQFF.

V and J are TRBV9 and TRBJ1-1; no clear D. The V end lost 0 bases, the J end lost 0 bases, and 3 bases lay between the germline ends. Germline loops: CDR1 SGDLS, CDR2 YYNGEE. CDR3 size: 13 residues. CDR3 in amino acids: CASSVALNTEAFF. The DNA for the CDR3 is TGTGCCAGCAGCGTAGCTCTGAACACTGAAGCTTTCTTT.

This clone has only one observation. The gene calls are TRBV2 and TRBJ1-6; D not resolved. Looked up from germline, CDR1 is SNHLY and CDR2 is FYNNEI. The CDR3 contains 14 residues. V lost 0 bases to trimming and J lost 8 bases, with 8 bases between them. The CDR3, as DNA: TGTGCCAGCAGTGAAGCGCTTCCGGATTCACCCCTCCACTTT. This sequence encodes CASSEALPDSPLHF.

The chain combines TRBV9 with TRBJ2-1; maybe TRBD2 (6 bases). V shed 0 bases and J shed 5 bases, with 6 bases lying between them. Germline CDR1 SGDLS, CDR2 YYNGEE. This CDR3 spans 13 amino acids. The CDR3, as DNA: TGTGCCAGCAGCGTAGCGGGGGACAATGAGCAGTTCTTC. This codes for CASSVAGDNEQFF.

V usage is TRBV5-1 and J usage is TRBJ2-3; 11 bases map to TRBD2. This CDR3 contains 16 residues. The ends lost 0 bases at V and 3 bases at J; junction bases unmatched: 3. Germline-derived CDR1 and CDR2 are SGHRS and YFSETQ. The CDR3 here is CASSLAASGGTDTQYF. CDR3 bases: TGCGCCAGCAGCTTGGCGGCTAGCGGGGGGACAGATACGCAGTATTTT.

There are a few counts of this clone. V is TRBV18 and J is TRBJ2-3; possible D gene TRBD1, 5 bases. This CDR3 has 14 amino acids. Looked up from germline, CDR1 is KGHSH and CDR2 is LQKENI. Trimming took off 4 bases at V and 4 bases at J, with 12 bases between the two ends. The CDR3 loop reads CASSRQGSADTQYF. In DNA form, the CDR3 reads TGTGCCAGCTCACGGCAGGGATCGGCAGATACGCAGTATTTT.

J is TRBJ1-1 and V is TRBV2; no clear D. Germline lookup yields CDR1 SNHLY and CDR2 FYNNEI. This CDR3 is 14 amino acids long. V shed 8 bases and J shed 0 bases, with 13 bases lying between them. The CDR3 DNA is TGTGCCAGCTCCGAGAGTATTCTGAACACTGAAGCTTTCTTT. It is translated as CASSESILNTEAFF.

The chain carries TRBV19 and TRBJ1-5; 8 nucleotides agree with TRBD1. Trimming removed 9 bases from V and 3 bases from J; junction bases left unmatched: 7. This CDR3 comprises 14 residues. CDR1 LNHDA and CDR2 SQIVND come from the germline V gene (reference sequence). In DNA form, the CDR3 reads TGTGCCAGCAGACAGGGGACGCCCAATCAGCCCCAGCATTTT. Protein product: CASRQGTPNQPQHF.

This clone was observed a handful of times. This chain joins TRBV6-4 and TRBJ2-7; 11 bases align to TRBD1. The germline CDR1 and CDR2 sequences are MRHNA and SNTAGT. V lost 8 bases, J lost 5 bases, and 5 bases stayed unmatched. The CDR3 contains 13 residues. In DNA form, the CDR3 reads TGTGCCAGCTCGGGACAGGGGGTCGACGAGCAGTACTTC. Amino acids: CASSGQGVDEQYF.